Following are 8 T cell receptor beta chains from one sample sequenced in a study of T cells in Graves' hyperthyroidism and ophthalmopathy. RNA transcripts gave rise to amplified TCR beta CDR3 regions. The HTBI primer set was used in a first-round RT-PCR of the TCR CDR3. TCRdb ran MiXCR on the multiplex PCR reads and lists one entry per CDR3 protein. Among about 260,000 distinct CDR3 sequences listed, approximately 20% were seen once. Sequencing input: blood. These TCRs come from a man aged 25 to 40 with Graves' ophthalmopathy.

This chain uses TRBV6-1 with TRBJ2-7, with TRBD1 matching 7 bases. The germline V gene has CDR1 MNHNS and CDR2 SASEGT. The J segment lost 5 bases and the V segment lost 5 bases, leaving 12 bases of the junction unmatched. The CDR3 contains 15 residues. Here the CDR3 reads CASSPQGLRLDEQYF. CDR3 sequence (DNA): TGTGCCAGCAGTCCACAGGGGTTAAGGCTAGACGAGCAGTACTTC.

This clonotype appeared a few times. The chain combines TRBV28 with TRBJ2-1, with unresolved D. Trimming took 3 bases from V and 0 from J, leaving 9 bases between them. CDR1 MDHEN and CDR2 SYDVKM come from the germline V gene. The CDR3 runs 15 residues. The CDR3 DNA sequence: TGTGCCAGCAGTTTTGACGGTAGCTCCTACAATGAGCAGTTCTTC. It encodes CASSFDGSSYNEQFF.

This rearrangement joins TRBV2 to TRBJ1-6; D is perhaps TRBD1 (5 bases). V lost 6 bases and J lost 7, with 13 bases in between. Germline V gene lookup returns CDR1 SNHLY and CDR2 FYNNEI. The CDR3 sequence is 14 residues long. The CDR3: CASRDTSRNSPLHF. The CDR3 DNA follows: TGTGCCAGCAGGGACACCTCAAGAAATTCACCCCTCCACTTT. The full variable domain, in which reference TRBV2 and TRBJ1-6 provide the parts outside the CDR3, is EPEVTQTPSHQVTQMGQEVILRCVPISNHLYFYWYRQILGQKVEFLVSFYNNEISEKSEIFDDQFSVERPDGSNFTLKIRSTKLEDSAMYFCASRDTSRNSPLHFGNGTRLTVT.

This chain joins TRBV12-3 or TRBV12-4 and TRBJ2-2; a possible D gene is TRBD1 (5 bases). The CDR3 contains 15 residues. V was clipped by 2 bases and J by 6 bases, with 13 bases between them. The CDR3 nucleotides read TGTGCCAGCAGTTTATACAGGTTCTCCTCCGGGGAGCTGTTTTTT. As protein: CASSLYRFSSGELFF.

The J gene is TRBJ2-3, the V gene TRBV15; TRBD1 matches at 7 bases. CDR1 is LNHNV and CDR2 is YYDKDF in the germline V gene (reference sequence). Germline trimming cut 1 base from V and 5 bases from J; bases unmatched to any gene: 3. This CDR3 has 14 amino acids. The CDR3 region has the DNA TGTGCCACCAGCAGAGGACAGGGTATAGATACGCAGTATTTT. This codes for CATSRGQGIDTQYF. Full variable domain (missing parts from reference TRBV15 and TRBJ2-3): DAMVIQNPRYQVTQFGKPVTLSCSQTLNHNVMYWYQQKSSQAPKLLFHYYDKDFNNEADTPDNFQSRRPNTSFCFLDIRSPGLGDTAMYLCATSRGQGIDTQYFGPGTRLTVL.

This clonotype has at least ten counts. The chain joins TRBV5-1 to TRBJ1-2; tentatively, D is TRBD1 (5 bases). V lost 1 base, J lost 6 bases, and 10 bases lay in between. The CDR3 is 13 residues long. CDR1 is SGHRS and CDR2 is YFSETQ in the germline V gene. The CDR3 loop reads CASSLSSDNGYTF. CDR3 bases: TGCGCCAGCAGCTTGAGTTCGGACAATGGCTACACCTTC.

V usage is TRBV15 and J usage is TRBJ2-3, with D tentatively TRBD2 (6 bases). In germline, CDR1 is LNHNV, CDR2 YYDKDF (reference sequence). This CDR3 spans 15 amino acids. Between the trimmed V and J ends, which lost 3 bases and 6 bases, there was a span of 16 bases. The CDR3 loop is CATSRGDFTADTQYF. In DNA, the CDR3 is TGTGCCACCAGCAGGGGGGACTTTACGGCCGATACGCAGTATTTT.

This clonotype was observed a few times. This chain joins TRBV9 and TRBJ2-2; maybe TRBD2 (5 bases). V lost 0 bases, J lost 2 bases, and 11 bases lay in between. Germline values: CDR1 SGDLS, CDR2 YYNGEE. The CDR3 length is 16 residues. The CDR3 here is CASSVGLSGNTGELFF. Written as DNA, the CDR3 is TGTGCCAGCAGCGTAGGTCTCTCGGGAAACACCGGGGAGCTGTTTTTT.